This T cell receptor beta chain stems from a study of blood T cell repertoires in COVID-19. As for the study in general: Sites across the United States, Italy and Spain contributed samples from acute and convalescent COVID-19. Sample material is recorded as cDNA or gDNA derived from T cells, B-cell-depleted T cells, or PBMCs.

Per the authors' pipeline: Reference gene primer amplification yielded estimated nucleated cell counts. TCRdb keeps only in-frame clones here, not all; method: immunoSEQ multiplex PCR. V and J calls and clone size are as listed in that table; D and trimming were resolved from the DNA. The sample records under 110,000 clones, over 80% being singletons. V was shortened by 4 bases and J by 6 bases, with 14 bases between the two germline ends. CDR1 and CDR2 (germline): SGHRS, YFSETQ. CDR3 length: 13 amino acids. This receptor was taken from a man aged 45-60 years with active COVID-19. The chain employs TRBV5-1 and TRBJ2-7, with D possibly TRBD2 on 8 matching bases. The sequencing sample was made of peripheral blood. CDR3 protein: CASSREGAGEQYF. The CDR3 region has the DNA TGCGCCAGCAGCCGGGAGGGGGCAGGCGAGCAGTACTTC.